This T cell receptor (beta chain) was profiled in a study of blood T cell repertoires in COVID-19. Study details: The origin of the acute and convalescent COVID-19 samples was the United States, Italy and Spain.

V lost 1 base, J lost 7 bases, and 13 bases stayed unmatched. Germline CDR1 and CDR2: SGHTA and FQGNSA. The CDR3 is 17 amino acids. Under the authors' procedure: Counts of nucleated cells, estimated from reference gene primer amplification, were obtained. Using immunoSEQ multiplex PCR, the repertoire was profiled, and TCRdb retains in-frame clones only, with some absent. The V and J calls and the clone size are those of that table, but D and trimming were determined from the DNA. The sample lists 150,000 to 200,000 clones, roughly 85% seen once, with around 2.1% in the top ten. Input material: peripheral blood. The clonotype originates from an elderly woman with acute or convalescent COVID-19. The chain couples TRBV7-2 to TRBJ2-3; 8 bases are a match to TRBD2. The CDR3 nucleotides read TGTGCCAGCAGCTTAGAGGTGGGACTAGTGGGCGAGAATACGCAGTATTTT. Encoded protein: CASSLEVGLVGENTQYF.